The present T cell receptor (beta chain) was sequenced within a study of blood T cell repertoires in COVID-19. Assay used: immunoSEQ multiplex PCR; TCRdb lists only in-frame clones, some missing. Here the sample spans hundreds of thousands of clones, 80% to 90% being singletons. J gave up 5 bases and V 3 bases, and 19 bases lay outside the gene matches. CDR3 length equals 20 residues. Germline V CDR1 and CDR2: MNHEY, SMNVEV (reference sequence). Sequenced: peripheral blood. The genes are TRBV27 and TRBJ2-3, with TRBD2 matching 11 bases. The receptor comes from a woman aged 25 to 45 with COVID-19, enrolled during active disease. The CDR3, as DNA: TGTGCCAGCAGTTTGGTTGACTATGCGGTTAGCGGGGGGGCCGTAGATACGCAGTATTTT. Its translation: CASSLVDYAVSGGAVDTQYF.